The 17 T cell receptor beta chains given below trace back to one sample, sequenced in a study of T cell responses to AZD1222 COVID-19 vaccine. TCRdb's copy holds only in-frame clones and misses some; the assay was immunoSEQ multiplex PCR. The sample has 150,000 to 200,000 clones, roughly 92% seen once. The sample was peripheral blood, taken 28 days after the second dose of the MenACWY control vaccine. The receptors here all came from an adult who received the MenACWY meningococcal vaccine as a control.

The chain uses TRBV10-3 and TRBJ1-2; D remains ambiguous. Germline V CDR1 and CDR2: ENHRY, SYGVKD. The ends were cut back, 2 bases at V and 4 bases at J, with 8 bases in the middle. The CDR3 runs to 13 residues. The CDR3 sequence: CAISEGQPYGYTF. The CDR3 DNA is TGTGCCATCAGTGAGGGGCAGCCCTATGGCTACACCTTC.

The rearrangement links TRBV27 to TRBJ2-3, with 10 nucleotides matching TRBD1. Germline-derived CDR1 and CDR2 are MNHEY and SMNVEV (reference sequence). V dropped 5 bases and J dropped 6; count of bases not matched to a gene: 8. This CDR3 region has 15 residues. The CDR3 coding sequence is TGTGCCAGCAGTGCACGACAGGGGGCAAGGGATACGCAGTATTTT. Translated: CASSARQGARDTQYF.

This chain uses TRBV18 with TRBJ2-4; unclear D gene. Germline V gene data show CDR1 as KGHSH and CDR2 as LQKENI. Trimming cost V 3 bases and J 6 bases, with 15 bases left between them. The CDR3 totals 15 residues. CDR3 residues: CASSPLDISANIQYF. CDR3 coding DNA: TGTGCCAGCTCACCCCTTGACATCAGCGCAAACATTCAGTACTTC. The full variable domain, its missing parts supplied by reference TRBV18 and TRBJ2-4, is NAGVMQNPRHLVRRRGQEARLRCSPMKGHSHVYWYRQLPEEGLKFMVYLQKENIIDESGMPKERFSAEFPKEGPSILRIQQVVRGDSAAYFCASSPLDISANIQYFGAGTRLSVL.

The J gene is TRBJ1-4, the V gene TRBV30; 8 bases fit TRBD1. With 1 base clipped from V and 5 bases from J, the junction kept 3 bases outside the gene matches. Germline lookup yields CDR1 GTSNPN and CDR2 SVGIG (reference sequence). The CDR3 consists of 14 residues. DNA of the CDR3: TGTGCCTGGAGTGGGACAGGGCTAAATGAAAAACTGTTTTTT. This sequence encodes CAWSGTGLNEKLFF.

The genes are TRBV10-3 and TRBJ2-3; D is perhaps TRBD2 (6 bases). The ends were cut back, 3 bases at V and 3 bases at J, with 16 bases in the middle. The CDR3 has 16 amino acids. Germline CDR1 reads ENHRY; CDR2 reads SYGVKD. The CDR3 DNA is TGTGCCATCAGTGACGGGGGTACCCCCGGAACAGATACGCAGTATTTT. Its protein is CAISDGGTPGTDTQYF.

The chain recombines TRBV10-3 with TRBJ1-1, with D maybe TRBD1 (5 bases). This CDR3 comprises 15 residues. Germline-derived CDR1 and CDR2 are ENHRY and SYGVKD. V was trimmed by 4 bases and J by 0 bases, leaving 12 bases between them. The CDR3 protein is CAISARVTLNTEAFF. In DNA, the CDR3 is TGTGCCATCAGTGCCAGGGTCACACTGAACACTGAAGCTTTCTTT.

The V and J genes are TRBV2 and TRBJ1-4, with TRBD1 as a possible D gene (5 bases). The CDR3 runs to 13 residues. CDR1 is SNHLY and CDR2 is FYNNEI in the germline V gene. Between the trimmed V and J ends, which lost 2 bases and 12 bases, there was a span of 13 bases. CDR3 amino acids: CASSEPVGEELFF. CDR3 DNA: TGTGCCAGCAGTGAACCCGTAGGGGAGGAACTGTTTTTT.

The J gene is TRBJ1-6, the V gene TRBV6-5; possibly TRBD1 for D (5 bases). Trimming cost V 6 bases and J 5 bases, with 11 bases left between them. The CDR3 consists of 14 residues. CDR1 and CDR2 (germline): MNHEY, SVGAGI. The CDR3: CASRPGTHNSPLHF. For the CDR3, the DNA is TGTGCCAGCAGACCCGGGACCCATAATTCACCCCTCCACTTT.

The chain couples TRBV2 to TRBJ2-6; D perhaps matches TRBD2 (6 bases). Germline V CDR1 and CDR2: SNHLY, FYNNEI. Trimming stripped 3 bases from V and 2 bases from J, with 8 bases between. The CDR3 is 15 amino acids. The CDR3 coding sequence is TGTGCCAGCAGTGAGGCGGGAACTGGGGCCAACGTCCTGACTTTC. This sequence encodes CASSEAGTGANVLTF.

The chain is built from TRBV20-1 and TRBJ1-1; D not certain. This CDR3 contains 13 residues. Germline lookup yields CDR1 DFQATT and CDR2 SNEGSKA (reference sequence). Deletions cut 3 bases from V and 2 bases from J, with 10 bases between. The CDR3 bases are TGCAGTGCTAGTGGGCGGATTAACACTGAAGCTTTCTTT. Protein product: CSASGRINTEAFF.

The rearrangement links TRBV28 to TRBJ2-3; possibly TRBD1 for D (5 bases). Between the trimmed V and J ends, which lost 3 bases and 2 bases, there was a span of 12 bases. Germline V gene sequence: CDR1 MDHEN, CDR2 SYDVKM. This CDR3 contains 15 residues. As DNA, the CDR3 is TGTGCCAGCAGTTTTCAGACAGTGCACACAGATACGCAGTATTTT. Amino acid sequence: CASSFQTVHTDTQYF.

The chain joins TRBV11-2 to TRBJ1-2, with D tentatively TRBD1 (5 bases). CDR3 size: 16 residues. Germline V gene sequence: CDR1 SGHAT, CDR2 FQNNGV. V was shortened by 2 bases and J by 5 bases, with 18 bases between the two germline ends. The CDR3 DNA reads TGTGCCAGCAGCTTAAACCCTGGGGCAGGCTTATATGGCTACACCTTC. It yields the protein CASSLNPGAGLYGYTF.

The V and J genes are TRBV7-9 and TRBJ1-5, with a tentative D call TRBD1 (6 bases). With 5 bases removed from V and 7 bases from J, the gap between germline ends came to 15 bases. The CDR3 runs to 14 residues. Germline V lookup: CDR1 SEHNR, CDR2 FQNEAQ (reference sequence). In DNA form, the CDR3 reads TGTGCCAGCAGCGCTCAAGAACAGGGCCAGCCCCAGCATTTT. This codes for CASSAQEQGQPQHF.

The genes are TRBV5-1 and TRBJ2-1, with 11 bases that match TRBD2. Losses at the gene ends were 0 bases for V and 10 bases for J; bases not matched to a gene: 9. Germline CDR1 is SGHRS and CDR2 is YFSETQ. The CDR3 runs to 16 residues. CDR3 DNA sequence: TGCGCCAGCAGCTTGGCGACCGGGACTAGCGGAATCGAGCAGTTCTTC. Translated, it gives CASSLATGTSGIEQFF.

The chain uses TRBV3-1 (or the pseudogene TRBV3-2) and TRBJ1-1; D gene unclear. The CDR3 totals 12 residues. Germline CDR1 and CDR2: LGHDT and YNNKEL (reference sequence). The ends were cut back, 3 bases at V and 6 bases at J, with 8 bases in the middle. CDR3 sequence (DNA): TGTGCCAGCAGCCATGGAAAGGCTGAAGCTTTCTTT. Its protein product is CASSHGKAEAFF.

The rearrangement uses TRBV9 and TRBJ2-6; 8 nucleotides line up with TRBD1. V lost 4 bases to trimming and J lost 0 bases; unmatched junction nucleotides: 12. Germline CDR1 is SGDLS and CDR2 is YYNGEE. The CDR3 sequence is 19 residues long. CDR3 residues: CASSLTPGTGHSGANVLTF. The CDR3 DNA sequence: TGTGCCAGCAGCTTGACACCCGGGACAGGCCACTCTGGGGCCAACGTCCTGACTTTC.

The chain is built from TRBV5-5 and TRBJ2-7, with D perhaps being TRBD1 or TRBD2 (5 bases each). This CDR3 is 17 amino acids long. V was pared by 0 bases and J by 9 bases, with 25 bases between. Per the germline V gene, CDR1 is SGHKS and CDR2 is YYEKEE (reference sequence). The DNA for the CDR3 is TGTGCCAGCAGCTTGGTCGATCGGGACCTCAAGACCAGCGGGCAGTACTTC. Translating it yields CASSLVDRDLKTSGQYF. Variable domain in full (rest from reference TRBV5-5 and TRBJ2-7): DAGVTQSPTHLIKTRGQQVTLRCSPISGHKSVSWYQQVLGQGPQFIFQYYEKEERGRGNFPDRFSARQFPNYSSELNVNALLLGDSALYLCASSLVDRDLKTSGQYFGPGTRLTVT.